The entry below describes one T cell receptor (beta chain). Its specificity is not known. TCR beta from blood CD8+ and CD4+ T cells was sequenced. Reverse transcription of about 0.5 to 1 ug RNA used random hexamers. TCRdb itself ran the immunoSEQ multiplex PCR reads through MiXCR, one entry per CDR3 protein. This sample has around 110,000 distinct CDR3 sequences, with around 94% found just once. The sample comes from a study of CD8 T cells in Susac syndrome. Whole-study results and caveats: The authors found fewer than 20 Susac-specific public clones in total CD8+ repertoires and 5 or 6 in CD8+ TEMRA repertoires.

Trimming took off 0 bases at V and 2 bases at J, with 5 bases between the two ends. CDR3 size: 13 residues. Germline values: CDR1 SGDLS, CDR2 YYNGEE. J is TRBJ1-2 and V is TRBV9; D call uncertain. Specimen: CD8+ T cells from PBMCs. The receptor's source is a human donor with Susac syndrome. The DNA of the CDR3 is TGTGCCAGCAGCGTAGAAGGAAACTATGGCTACACCTTC. Its protein product is CASSVEGNYGYTF.